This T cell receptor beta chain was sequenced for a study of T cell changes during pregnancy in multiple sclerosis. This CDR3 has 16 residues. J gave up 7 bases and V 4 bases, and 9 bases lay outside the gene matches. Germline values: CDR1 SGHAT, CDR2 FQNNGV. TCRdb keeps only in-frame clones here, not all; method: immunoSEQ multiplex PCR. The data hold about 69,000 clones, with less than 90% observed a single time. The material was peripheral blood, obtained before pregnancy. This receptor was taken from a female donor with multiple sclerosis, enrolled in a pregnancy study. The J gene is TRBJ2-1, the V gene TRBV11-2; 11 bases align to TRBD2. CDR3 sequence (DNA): TGTGCCAGCAGCTCCATAGCGGGGGGGCCCGGGAATGAGCAGTTCTTC. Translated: CASSSIAGGPGNEQFF.